This T cell receptor (beta chain) was sequenced for a study of shared clonotypes between healthy human individuals. General study findings and limits: Researchers sampled only blood; tissue repertoires likely differ. Sharing across a handful of donors was seen in roughly 5.2% of naive CD4 clonotypes.

About this clone itself: What it recognizes is unknown.

The CDR3 loop spans 17 amino acids. Germline V gene lookup returns CDR1 SGHVS and CDR2 FNYEAQ. Trimming took 5 bases from V and 6 from J; bases not matched to a gene: 13. Assay execution proceeded at the deep level. TCRdb's table, derived via immunoSEQ multiplex PCR, lists solely in-frame clones and lacks some. This sample has nearly 750,000 clones, with approximately 77% found just once. The sequenced sample was memory CD4+ T cells sorted from blood. Subset specified: CD45RA-negative fraction. The sequence came from a woman in her twenties or thirties in good health. The gene calls are TRBV7-6 and TRBJ2-7; the match to TRBD2 covers 13 bases. The CDR3: CASSPSGTSGVSGEQYF. CDR3 DNA sequence: TGTGCCAGCAGCCCCTCCGGGACTAGCGGGGTCTCTGGCGAGCAGTACTTC. The variable domain in full, completed from reference TRBV7-6 and TRBJ2-7, reads GAGVSQSPRYKVTKRGQDVALRCDPISGHVSLYWYRQALGQGPEFLTYFNYEAQQDKSGLPNDRFSAERPEGSISTLTIQRTEQRDSAMYRCASSPSGTSGVSGEQYFGPGTRLTVT.